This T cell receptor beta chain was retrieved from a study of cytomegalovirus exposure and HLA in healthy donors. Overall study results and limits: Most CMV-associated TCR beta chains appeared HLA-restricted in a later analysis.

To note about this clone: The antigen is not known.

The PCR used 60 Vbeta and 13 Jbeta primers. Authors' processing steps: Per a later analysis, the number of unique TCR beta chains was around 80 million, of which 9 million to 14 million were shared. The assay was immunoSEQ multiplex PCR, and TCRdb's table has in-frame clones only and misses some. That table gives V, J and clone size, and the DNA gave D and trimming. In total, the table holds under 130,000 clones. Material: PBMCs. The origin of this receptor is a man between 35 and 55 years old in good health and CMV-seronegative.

The CDR3: CASSLGTQQETQYF. The CDR3 DNA reads as TGCGCCAGCAGCTTGGGGACACAGCAAGAGACCCAGTACTTC. This chain connects TRBV5-1 to TRBJ2-5; a weak D match, TRBD1 (5 bases). Trimming took off 0 bases at V and 2 bases at J, with 8 bases between the two ends. This CDR3 spans 14 amino acids. From germline, CDR1 is SGHRS and CDR2 YFSETQ.